This passage covers 16 T cell receptor beta chains from one sample sequenced in a study of shared clonotypes between healthy human individuals. Repertoires were generated with immunoSEQ multiplex PCR, while TCRdb's copy carries only in-frame clones and drops some. Among 950,000 to 1,100,000 clones listed, about 70% were seen once. Input material: memory CD4+ T cells sorted from blood. Sample subset: CD45RA-negative fraction. These TCRs come from a young man in good health.

The V and J genes are TRBV5-6 and TRBJ2-3; TRBD2 agrees at 13 bases. CDR1 and CDR2 (germline): SGHDT, YYEEEE. Losses at the gene ends were 4 bases for V and 3 bases for J; bases not matched to a gene: 11. This CDR3 is 18 amino acids long. The CDR3 reads CASSPGLAGPGITDTQYF. In nucleotides, the CDR3 is TGTGCCAGCAGCCCGGGACTAGCGGGACCGGGGATAACAGATACGCAGTATTTT.

The V and J genes are TRBV6-1 and TRBJ2-1, with TRBD2 identical over 9 bases. The CDR3 extends over 13 amino acids. Looked up from germline, CDR1 is MNHNS and CDR2 is SASEGT. The trim removed 10 bases at V and 7 bases at J, leaving 8 bases unmatched. For the CDR3, the DNA is TGTGCCACCATAGCGGGGGTAAGGAATGAGCAGTTCTTC. Its translation: CATIAGVRNEQFF.

This clone showed up just a few times. The gene calls are TRBV7-9 and TRBJ1-1, with D unresolved. This CDR3 is built from 12 residues. Deletions cut 5 bases from V and 1 base from J, with 5 bases between. Germline assignment: CDR1 SEHNR and CDR2 FQNEAQ (reference sequence). The CDR3 nucleotides are TGTGCCAGCAGCGAGAAGAACACTGAAGCTTTCTTT. Translation gives CASSEKNTEAFF.

The CDR3 is CASSQESGRRTEAFF. CDR3 DNA: TGCGCCAGCAGCCAAGAGAGCGGGAGGCGGACTGAAGCTTTCTTT. The chain is built from TRBV4-1 and TRBJ1-1; D gene unclear. The CDR3 spans 15 residues. Germline-derived CDR1 and CDR2 are MGHRA and YSYEKL. V dropped 0 bases and J dropped 5 bases, with 13 bases sitting between them.

The gene calls are TRBV5-1 and TRBJ1-6; 11 bases align to TRBD1. Losses at the gene ends were 0 bases for V and 0 bases for J; bases not matched to a gene: 8. The CDR3 is 20 residues long. The germline gives CDR1 SGHRS, CDR2 YFSETQ. CDR3 nucleotide sequence: TGCGCCAGCAGCTTGGCTCCCGGGACAGGGGGGAGCTCCTATAATTCACCCCTCCACTTT. It specifies CASSLAPGTGGSSYNSPLHF.

This chain connects TRBV9 to TRBJ1-2; 9 bases match TRBD1. This CDR3 is built from 14 residues. Per the germline V gene, CDR1 is SGDLS and CDR2 is YYNGEE. J lost 6 bases, V lost 4 bases, and 7 bases had no gene match. CDR3 nucleotides: TGTGCCAGCAGCCCACGGACAGGGGTCGATGGCTACACCTTC. Protein product: CASSPRTGVDGYTF.

This chain links TRBV5-4 with TRBJ2-5; maybe TRBD1 (6 bases). Trimming took off 4 bases at V and 3 bases at J, with 19 bases between the two ends. Germline V gene data show CDR1 as SGHNT and CDR2 as YYREEE (reference sequence). This CDR3 is 16 amino acids long. In DNA, the CDR3 is TGTGCCAGCAGCCCCACAACATTCACAGGGAAAGAGACCCAGTACTTC. The encoded protein is CASSPTTFTGKETQYF. Full variable domain (rest looked up from reference TRBV5-4 and TRBJ2-5): ETGVTQSPTHLIKTRGQQVTLRCSSQSGHNTVSWYQQALGQGPQFIFQYYREEENGRGNFPPRFSGLQFPNYSSELNVNALELDDSALYLCASSPTTFTGKETQYFGPGTRLLVL.

The rearrangement joins TRBV7-2 to TRBJ2-3; 10 nucleotides line up with TRBD2. The CDR3 has 17 amino acids. The V and J ends lost 3 bases and 0 bases, in that order; junction bases with no gene match: 6. CDR1 and CDR2 from the germline V gene are SGHTA and FQGNSA. CDR3 loop: CASSLVAGGLSTDTQYF. The DNA for the CDR3 is TGTGCCAGCAGCTTGGTAGCGGGGGGCCTTAGCACAGATACGCAGTATTTT.

The gene calls are TRBV19 and TRBJ2-7; D unresolved. V was pared by 4 bases and J by 3 bases, with 10 bases between. The CDR3 is made up of 13 amino acids. Germline V gene sequence: CDR1 LNHDA, CDR2 SQIVND (reference sequence). In DNA form, the CDR3 reads TGTGCCAGTAGTAAAGGCAGGCACTACGAGCAGTACTTC. This sequence encodes CASSKGRHYEQYF.

The rearrangement links TRBV23-1 to TRBJ2-1, with 8 nucleotides matching TRBD1. TRBV23-1 is treated as an ORF (open reading frame) with a function not yet certain. This CDR3 has 19 residues. With 0 bases clipped from V and 3 bases from J, the junction kept 13 bases outside the gene matches. The CDR3 DNA follows: TGCGCCAGCAGTCAATCGGGGGCAGGGGGCAGAGGTTTCTACAATGAGCAGTTCTTC. Translating it yields CASSQSGAGGRGFYNEQFF.

This chain uses TRBV4-1 with TRBJ2-7; possibly TRBD1 for D (5 bases). This CDR3 comprises 15 residues. Germline V gene sequence: CDR1 MGHRA, CDR2 YSYEKL. Trimming removed 4 bases at V and 2 bases at J, with 15 bases between. The CDR3 loop is CASSRTDNGPYEQYF. The CDR3 DNA reads as TGCGCCAGCAGCCGGACGGACAATGGGCCCTACGAGCAGTACTTC.

Only one count was recorded for this clone. The rearrangement uses TRBV2 and TRBJ1-2; 9 bases are shared with TRBD1. The junction had 3 bases not matched to a gene; V was cut back by 5 bases and J by 2 bases. The length of the CDR3 is 14 residues. In germline, CDR1 is SNHLY, CDR2 FYNNEI. The CDR3 DNA reads TGTGCCAGCAGTCACAGGGGGCAGAACTATGGCTACACCTTC. It yields the protein CASSHRGQNYGYTF.

This chain connects TRBV5-4 to TRBJ2-5; D perhaps matches TRBD1 (6 bases). Per germline, CDR1 SGHNT and CDR2 YYREEE (reference sequence). The CDR3 runs to 13 residues. V was pared by 6 bases and J by 2 bases, with 11 bases between. The CDR3 DNA follows: TGTGCCAGCACCCAAGACAGGCAAGAGACCCAGTACTTC. Translating it yields CASTQDRQETQYF.

This clone was seen many times. The rearrangement uses TRBV5-6 and TRBJ2-7; 7 nucleotides agree with TRBD1. J was trimmed by 3 bases and V by 0 bases; bases with no gene match: 3. CDR3 length equals 14 residues. Looked up from germline, CDR1 is SGHDT and CDR2 is YYEEEE. The CDR3 protein is CASSLDAGGYEQYF. The CDR3 nucleotides read TGTGCCAGCAGCTTGGATGCAGGGGGCTACGAGCAGTACTTC. Supplemented by reference TRBV5-6 and TRBJ2-7, the full variable domain reads DAGVTQSPTHLIKTRGQQVTLRCSPKSGHDTVSWYQQALGQGPQFIFQYYEEEERQRGNFPDRFSGHQFPNYSSELNVNALLLGDSALYLCASSLDAGGYEQYFGPGTRLTVT.

The V call is TRBV1, the J call TRBJ2-5; TRBD2, as called in the table, went unchecked against the DNA. TRBV1 corresponds to a pseudogene. The CDR3 spans 15 residues. CDR3 region: CTSSRSSGREETQYF. CDR3 in DNA: TGCACCAGCAGCCGGAGTAGCGGGAGGGAAGAGACCCAGTACTTC.

The rearrangement links TRBV18 to TRBJ2-7; D tentatively fits TRBD1 or TRBD2 (5 bases each). The CDR3 is 16 residues long. Per germline, CDR1 KGHSH and CDR2 LQKENI. Trimming cost V 3 bases and J 1 base, with 16 bases left between them. CDR3: CASSPLILGVSYEQYF. The CDR3 DNA is TGTGCCAGCTCACCGTTAATATTGGGGGTTTCCTACGAGCAGTACTTC.